These 17 T cell receptor beta chains were sequenced from one sample in a study of blood T cell repertoires in COVID-19. Using immunoSEQ multiplex PCR, the repertoire was profiled, and TCRdb retains in-frame clones only, with some absent. This sample has fewer than 600,000 clones, with more than 75% found just once. Specimen: PBMCs or T cells enriched from blood (not recorded which). The receptors were gathered from a woman aged 40 to 49 who had recovered from COVID-19.

The chain joins TRBV6-2 or TRBV6-3 to TRBJ1-2; TRBD1 aligns across 7 bases. V shed 6 bases and J 8 bases; nucleotides not matched to a gene: 3. Germline-derived CDR1 and CDR2 are MNHEY and SVGEGT. CDR3 size: 11 residues. Here the CDR3 reads CASSHRGGYTF. CDR3 in DNA: TGTGCCAGCAGCCACAGGGGCGGCTACACCTTC.

J is TRBJ2-7 and V is TRBV27, with a tentative D call TRBD1 (5 bases). The V end was cut by 6 bases, the J end by 4 bases, with 13 bases between. CDR1 and CDR2 (germline): MNHEY, SMNVEV (reference sequence). CDR3 length: 13 residues. The CDR3 sequence is CASRAGSGYEQYF. The CDR3 coding sequence is TGTGCCAGCAGGGCAGGGTCCGGGTACGAGCAGTACTTC.

The genes are TRBV3-1 (or the pseudogene TRBV3-2) and TRBJ1-6; possibly TRBD1 for D (6 bases). The germline V gene has CDR1 LGHDT and CDR2 YNNKEL (reference sequence). Deletions cut 4 bases from V and 9 bases from J, with 16 bases between. The CDR3 covers 15 residues. CDR3 in amino acids: CASSLTGTNGSPLHF. Written as DNA, the CDR3 is TGTGCCAGCAGCCTTACAGGGACAAATGGTTCACCCCTCCACTTT.

The rearrangement uses TRBV18 and TRBJ1-5; TRBD1 matches at 8 bases. Germline V lookup: CDR1 KGHSH, CDR2 LQKENI. The CDR3 runs 14 residues. V lost 3 bases to trimming and J lost 5 bases; unmatched junction nucleotides: 3. The CDR3 DNA sequence: TGTGCCAGCTCACCCGACAGGGGAGATCAGCCCCAGCATTTT. Translated: CASSPDRGDQPQHF.

V usage is TRBV5-1 and J usage is TRBJ2-7; 11 bases align to TRBD1. With V trimmed by 3 bases and J by 6 bases, 5 bases remained unmatched. The CDR3 has 14 amino acids. Germline V gene data show CDR1 as SGHRS and CDR2 as YFSETQ. CDR3 bases: TGCGCCAGCAGCTCAGGGACAGGGGGAGGCGAGCAGTACTTC. Protein product: CASSSGTGGGEQYF.

The V gene is TRBV24-1, the J gene TRBJ1-5, with D possibly matching TRBD1 (5 bases). The CDR3 length is 13 residues. Trimming removed 5 bases from V and 2 bases from J, with 6 bases in between. Germline CDR1 reads KGHDR; CDR2 reads SFDVKD. The CDR3: CATSARGNQPQHF. CDR3 bases: TGTGCCACCAGTGCCAGGGGCAATCAGCCCCAGCATTTT.

A remark on this clone: Other DNA sequences in this specimen translate into the identical CDR3. The chain has TRBV18 and TRBJ2-2; 7 bases are a match to TRBD1. CDR1 is KGHSH, CDR2 LQKENI, per germline. The V and J ends lost 3 bases and 0 bases, in that order; junction bases with no gene match: 1. This CDR3 has 15 residues. The CDR3 nucleotides are TGTGCCAGCTCACCTGGGACAGCGAACACCGGGGAGCTGTTTTTT. This sequence encodes CASSPGTANTGELFF.

The chain joins TRBV7-8 to TRBJ1-6; a possible D gene is TRBD1 (5 bases). The germline V and J ends were trimmed by 5 bases and 3 bases, with 8 bases remaining between them. This CDR3 has 14 residues. Germline values: CDR1 SGHVS, CDR2 FQNEAQ. The CDR3 reads CASSLQVYNSPLHF. DNA for the CDR3: TGTGCCAGCAGCCTACAGGTCTATAATTCACCCCTCCACTTT.

The chain employs TRBV11-2 and TRBJ1-2; 12 bases map to TRBD1. CDR1 and CDR2 from the germline V gene are SGHAT and FQNNGV. V was clipped by 8 bases and J by 7 bases; unmatched bases: 8. This CDR3 is 14 amino acids long. The CDR3 bases are TGTGCCAGCGGCAAGGGACAGGGGGCGCGTGGCTACACCTTC. Translating it yields CASGKGQGARGYTF.

The chain recombines TRBV7-2 with TRBJ1-2; TRBD1 matches at 8 bases. V dropped 4 bases and J dropped 9; count of bases not matched to a gene: 10. The CDR3 spans 14 residues. In germline, CDR1 is SGHTA, CDR2 FQGNSA. The CDR3 DNA sequence: TGTGCCAGCAGCTCTACGCAGGGGGCGATTCGCTACACCTTC. It specifies CASSSTQGAIRYTF.

This chain links TRBV6-5 with TRBJ1-1; 8 nucleotides line up with TRBD1. Trimming cost V 4 bases and J 3 bases; bases outside gene matches: 7. There are 15 residues in the CDR3. In germline, CDR1 is MNHEY, CDR2 SVGAGI. The CDR3 loop is CASSFIQGGYTEAFF. CDR3 DNA sequence: TGTGCCAGCAGTTTTATACAGGGGGGATACACTGAAGCTTTCTTT.

The V and J genes are TRBV9 and TRBJ2-7, with 8 bases lining up with TRBD1. V trimming: 0 bases; J trimming: 3 bases; junction bases outside the gene matches: 5. CDR1 is SGDLS and CDR2 is YYNGEE in the germline V gene. This CDR3 spans 15 amino acids. CDR3 sequence: CASSVAGTGDYEQYF. The CDR3 nucleotides are TGTGCCAGCAGCGTAGCCGGGACAGGAGACTACGAGCAGTACTTC. The full variable domain, rest sourced from reference TRBV9 and TRBJ2-7, is DSGVTQTPKHLITATGQRVTLRCSPRSGDLSVYWYQQSLDQGLQFLIQYYNGEERAKGNILERFSAQQFPDLHSELNLSSLELGDSALYFCASSVAGTGDYEQYFGPGTRLTVT.

The chain recombines TRBV18 with TRBJ2-1; 7 bases fit TRBD2. Germline CDR1 is KGHSH and CDR2 is LQKENI. J was trimmed by 1 base and V by 4 bases; bases with no gene match: 4. The length of the CDR3 is 15 residues. CDR3 nucleotides: TGTGCCAGCTCACAATTAGCGGGTTCCTACAATGAGCAGTTCTTC. It translates to CASSQLAGSYNEQFF.

The rearrangement links TRBV24-1 to TRBJ2-5; 8 bases align to TRBD1. The CDR3 has 16 residues. V shed 3 bases, J shed 4 bases, and the junction held 9 bases outside the gene matches. The germline V gene has CDR1 KGHDR and CDR2 SFDVKD. CDR3 residues: CATSDLRPGTGETQYF. The DNA of the CDR3 is TGTGCCACCAGTGATCTCCGCCCCGGGACAGGAGAGACCCAGTACTTC.

The chain has TRBV7-9 and TRBJ2-1; 7 positions agree with TRBD2. V lost 1 base and J lost 10; bases outside the gene matches: 7. In germline, CDR1 is SEHNR, CDR2 FQNEAQ (reference sequence). This CDR3 has 14 amino acids. CDR3 sequence: CASSLVGGSREQFF. DNA for the CDR3: TGTGCCAGCAGCTTAGTCGGCGGGAGCAGAGAGCAGTTCTTC.

This chain uses TRBV4-3 with TRBJ2-1; D may be TRBD2 (5 bases). CDR3 length: 17 residues. Germline loops: CDR1 LGHNA, CDR2 YSLEER. Trimming took 3 bases from V and 2 from J, leaving 17 bases between them. This CDR3 is CASSQSSRGRAYNEQFF. CDR3 nucleotide sequence: TGCGCCAGCAGCCAGTCTTCCCGCGGGCGGGCCTACAATGAGCAGTTCTTC.

The CDR3 nucleotides read TGTGCCAGTAGTATAATAGCGGACACTGAAGCTTTCTTT. It yields the protein CASSIIADTEAFF. The rearrangement links TRBV19 to TRBJ1-1; D unclear. V lost 2 bases, J lost 3 bases, and 7 bases lay in between. This CDR3 region has 13 residues. Germline V gene data show CDR1 as LNHDA and CDR2 as SQIVND (reference sequence).